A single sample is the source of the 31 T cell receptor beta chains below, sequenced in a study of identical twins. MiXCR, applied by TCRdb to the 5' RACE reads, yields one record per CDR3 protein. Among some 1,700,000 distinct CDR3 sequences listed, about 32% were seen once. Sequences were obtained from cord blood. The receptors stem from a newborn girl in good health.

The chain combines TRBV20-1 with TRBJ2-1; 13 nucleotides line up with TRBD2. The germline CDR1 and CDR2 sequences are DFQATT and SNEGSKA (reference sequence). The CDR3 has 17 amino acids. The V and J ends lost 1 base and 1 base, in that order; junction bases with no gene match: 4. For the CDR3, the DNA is TGCAGTGCTAGAGGACTAGCGGGGGGCCGGTCCTACAATGAGCAGTTCTTC. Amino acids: CSARGLAGGRSYNEQFF.

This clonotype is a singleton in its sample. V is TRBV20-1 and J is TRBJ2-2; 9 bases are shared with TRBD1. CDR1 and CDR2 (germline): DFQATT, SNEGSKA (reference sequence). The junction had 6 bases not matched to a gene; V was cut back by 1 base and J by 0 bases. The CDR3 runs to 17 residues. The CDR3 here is CSARVPRQGANTGELFF. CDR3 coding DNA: TGCAGTGCTAGAGTCCCCCGACAGGGGGCGAACACCGGGGAGCTGTTTTTT.

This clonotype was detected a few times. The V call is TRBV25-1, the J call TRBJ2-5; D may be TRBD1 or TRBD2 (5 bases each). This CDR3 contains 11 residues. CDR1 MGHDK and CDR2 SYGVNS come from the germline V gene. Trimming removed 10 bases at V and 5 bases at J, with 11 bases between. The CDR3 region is CAMGPAETQYF. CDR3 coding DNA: TGTGCCATGGGACCGGCGGAGACCCAGTACTTC.

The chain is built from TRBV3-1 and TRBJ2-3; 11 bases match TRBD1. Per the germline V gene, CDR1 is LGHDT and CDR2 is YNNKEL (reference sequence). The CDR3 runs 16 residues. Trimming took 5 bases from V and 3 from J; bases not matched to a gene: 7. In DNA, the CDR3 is TGTGCCAGCAGCAAAAGGACAGGGGGCAGAACAGATACGCAGTATTTT. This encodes CASSKRTGGRTDTQYF.

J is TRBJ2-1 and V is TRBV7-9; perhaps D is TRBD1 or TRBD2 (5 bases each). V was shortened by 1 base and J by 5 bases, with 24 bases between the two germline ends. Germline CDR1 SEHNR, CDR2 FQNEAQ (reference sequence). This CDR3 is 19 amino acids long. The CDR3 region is CASSLGTNPGTTFHNEQFF. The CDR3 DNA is TGTGCCAGCAGCTTAGGTACCAATCCCGGGACGACCTTTCACAATGAGCAGTTCTTC. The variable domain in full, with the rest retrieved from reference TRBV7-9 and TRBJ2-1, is DTGVSQNPRHKITKRGQNVTFRCDPISEHNRLYWYRQTLGQGPEFLTYFQNEAQLEKSRLLSDRFSAERPKGSFSTLEIQRTEQGDSAMYLCASSLGTNPGTTFHNEQFFGPGTRLTVL.

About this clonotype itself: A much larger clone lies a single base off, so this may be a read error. The CDR3 loop is CAIRDISYEQYF. The CDR3 DNA is TGTGCCATCAGGGACATCTCCTACGAGCAGTACTTC. The V and J genes are TRBV10-3 and TRBJ2-7; D possibly corresponds to TRBD1 (5 bases). Germline V CDR1 and CDR2: ENHRY, SYGVKD. V lost 6 bases, J lost 0 bases, and 6 bases lay in between. The CDR3 sequence is 12 residues long.

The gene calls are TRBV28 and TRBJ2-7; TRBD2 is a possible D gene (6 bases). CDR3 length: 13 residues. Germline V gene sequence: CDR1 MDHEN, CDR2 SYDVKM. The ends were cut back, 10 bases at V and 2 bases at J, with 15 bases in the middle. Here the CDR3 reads CATWEAGTYEQYF. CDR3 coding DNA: TGTGCCACCTGGGAGGCAGGGACCTACGAGCAGTACTTC.

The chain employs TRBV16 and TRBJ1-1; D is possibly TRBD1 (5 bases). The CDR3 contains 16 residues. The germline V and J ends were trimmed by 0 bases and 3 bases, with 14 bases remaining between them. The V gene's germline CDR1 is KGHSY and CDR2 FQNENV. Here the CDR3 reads CASSQSGVWGDTEAFF. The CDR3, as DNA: TGTGCCAGCAGCCAATCTGGGGTATGGGGGGACACTGAAGCTTTCTTT. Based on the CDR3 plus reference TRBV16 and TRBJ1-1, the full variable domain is GEEVAQTPKHLVRGEGQKAKLYCAPIKGHSYVFWYQQVLKNEFKFLISFQNENVFDETGMPKERFSAKCLPNSPCSLEIQATKLEDSAVYFCASSQSGVWGDTEAFFGQGTRLTVV.

DNA for the CDR3: TGCAGTGCTAGAGGGTCCACCTTTCCCTACGAGCAGTACTTC. Translating it yields CSARGSTFPYEQYF. The chain uses TRBV20-1 and TRBJ2-7; D gene ambiguous. V gave up 1 base and J gave up 2 bases, with 12 bases separating them. The CDR3 spans 14 residues. CDR1 and CDR2 from the germline V gene are DFQATT and SNEGSKA (reference sequence).

The DNA for the CDR3 is TGTGCCAGCAGTTGGGACAGAAAGAATGAGCAGTTCTTC. Its translation is CASSWDRKNEQFF. This chain links TRBV27 with TRBJ2-1, with TRBD1 matching over 7 bases. The germline gives CDR1 MNHEY, CDR2 SMNVEV (reference sequence). J was trimmed by 7 bases and V by 4 bases; bases with no gene match: 4. The CDR3 loop spans 13 amino acids.

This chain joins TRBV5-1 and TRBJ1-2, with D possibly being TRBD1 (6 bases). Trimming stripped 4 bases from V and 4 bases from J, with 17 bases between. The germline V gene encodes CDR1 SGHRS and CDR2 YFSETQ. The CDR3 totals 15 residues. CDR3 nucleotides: TGCGCCAGCAGCCAATCGGACAGCGGAATCTATGGCTACACCTTC. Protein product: CASSQSDSGIYGYTF. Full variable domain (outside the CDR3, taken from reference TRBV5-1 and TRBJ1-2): KAGVTQTPRYLIKTRGQQVTLSCSPISGHRSVSWYQQTPGQGLQFLFEYFSETQRNKGNFPGRFSGRQFSNSRSEMNVSTLELGDSALYLCASSQSDSGIYGYTFGSGTRLTVV.

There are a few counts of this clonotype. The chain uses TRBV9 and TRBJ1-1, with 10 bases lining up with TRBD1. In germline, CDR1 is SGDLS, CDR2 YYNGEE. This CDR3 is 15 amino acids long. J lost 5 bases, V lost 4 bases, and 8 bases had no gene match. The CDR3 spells CASSSPGTGVTEAFF. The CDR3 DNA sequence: TGTGCCAGCAGCTCACCCGGGACAGGGGTAACTGAAGCTTTCTTT.

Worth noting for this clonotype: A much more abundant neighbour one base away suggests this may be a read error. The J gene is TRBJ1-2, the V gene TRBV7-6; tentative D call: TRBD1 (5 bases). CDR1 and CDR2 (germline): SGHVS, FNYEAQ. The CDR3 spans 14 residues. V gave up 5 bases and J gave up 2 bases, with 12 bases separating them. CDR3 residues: CASSVLGENYGYTF. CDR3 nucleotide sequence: TGTGCCAGCAGCGTATTGGGGGAAAACTATGGCTACACCTTC. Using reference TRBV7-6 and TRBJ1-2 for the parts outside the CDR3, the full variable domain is GAGVSQSPRYKVTKRGQDVALRCDPISGHVSLYWYRQALGQGPEFLTYFNYEAQQDKSGLPNDRFSAERPEGSISTLTIQRTEQRDSAMYRCASSVLGENYGYTFGSGTRLTVV.

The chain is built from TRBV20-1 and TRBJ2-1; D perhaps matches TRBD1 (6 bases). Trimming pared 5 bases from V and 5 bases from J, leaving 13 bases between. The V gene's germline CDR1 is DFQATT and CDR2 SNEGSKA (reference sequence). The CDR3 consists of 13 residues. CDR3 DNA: TGCAGTGCTCTCAGGGGCCTCAACAATGAGCAGTTCTTC. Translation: CSALRGLNNEQFF.

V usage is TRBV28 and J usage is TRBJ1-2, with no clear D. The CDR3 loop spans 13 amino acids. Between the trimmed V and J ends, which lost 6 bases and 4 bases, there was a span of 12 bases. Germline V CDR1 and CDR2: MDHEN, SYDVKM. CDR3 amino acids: CASSLGEIYGYTF. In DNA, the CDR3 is TGTGCCAGCAGCCTTGGAGAAATCTATGGCTACACCTTC.

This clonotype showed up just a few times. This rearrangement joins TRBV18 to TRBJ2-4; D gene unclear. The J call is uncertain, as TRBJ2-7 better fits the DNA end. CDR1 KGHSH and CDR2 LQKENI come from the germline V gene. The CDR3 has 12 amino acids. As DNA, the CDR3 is TGTGCCAGCTCACCACAAAAGGACGAGCAGTACTTC. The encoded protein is CASSPQKDEQYF.

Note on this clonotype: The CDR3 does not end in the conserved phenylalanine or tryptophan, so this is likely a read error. The CDR3 DNA reads as TGTGCCAGCAGTTCGACAGGGCCCGCAACTAATGAAAAACTGTTTTTA. Protein sequence: CASSSTGPATNEKLFL. The chain couples TRBV28 to TRBJ1-4, with TRBD1 identical over 7 bases. The CDR3 is made up of 16 amino acids. CDR1 MDHEN and CDR2 SYDVKM come from the germline V gene. The ends lost 4 bases at V and 0 bases at J; junction bases unmatched: 5.

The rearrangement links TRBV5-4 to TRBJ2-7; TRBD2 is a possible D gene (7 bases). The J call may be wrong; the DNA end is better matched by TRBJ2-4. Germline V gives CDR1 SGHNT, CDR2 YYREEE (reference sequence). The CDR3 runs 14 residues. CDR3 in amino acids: CASSPGGAENIQYF. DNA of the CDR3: TGTGCCAGCAGCCCTGGGGGGGCGGAGAACATTCAGTACTTC.

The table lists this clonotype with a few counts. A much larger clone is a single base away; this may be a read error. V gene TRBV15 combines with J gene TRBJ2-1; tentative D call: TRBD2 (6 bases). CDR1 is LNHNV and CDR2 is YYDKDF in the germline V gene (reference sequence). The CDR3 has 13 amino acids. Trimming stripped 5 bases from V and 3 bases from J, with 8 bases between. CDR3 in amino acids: CATSPGLYNEQFF. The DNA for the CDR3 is TGTGCCACCAGCCCGGGACTCTACAATGAGCAGTTCTTC.

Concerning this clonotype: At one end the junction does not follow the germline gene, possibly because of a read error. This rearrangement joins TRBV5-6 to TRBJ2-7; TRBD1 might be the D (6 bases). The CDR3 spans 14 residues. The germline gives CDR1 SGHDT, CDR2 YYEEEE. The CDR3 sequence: CARSLGDIIYEQYF. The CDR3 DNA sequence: TGTGCCCGCAGCCTGGGGGACATTATCTACGAGCAGTACTTC.

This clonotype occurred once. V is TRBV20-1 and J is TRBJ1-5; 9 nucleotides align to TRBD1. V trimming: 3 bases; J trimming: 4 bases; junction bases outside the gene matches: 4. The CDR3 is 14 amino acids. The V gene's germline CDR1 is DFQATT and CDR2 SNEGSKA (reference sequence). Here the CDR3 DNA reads TGCAGTGCTAGCGGGGACAGGGCAAATCAGCCCCAGCATTTT. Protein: CSASGDRANQPQHF.

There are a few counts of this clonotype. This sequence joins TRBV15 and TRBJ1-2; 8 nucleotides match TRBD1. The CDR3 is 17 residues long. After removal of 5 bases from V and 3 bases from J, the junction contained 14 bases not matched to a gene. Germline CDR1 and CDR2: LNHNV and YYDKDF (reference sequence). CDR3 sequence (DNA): TGTGCCACCAGCTCACGGACAGGGCCTGGGCGATACTATGGCTACACCTTC. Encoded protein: CATSSRTGPGRYYGYTF. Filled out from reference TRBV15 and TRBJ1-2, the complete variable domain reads DAMVIQNPRYQVTQFGKPVTLSCSQTLNHNVMYWYQQKSSQAPKLLFHYYDKDFNNEADTPDNFQSRRPNTSFCFLDIRSPGLGDTAMYLCATSSRTGPGRYYGYTFGSGTRLTVV.

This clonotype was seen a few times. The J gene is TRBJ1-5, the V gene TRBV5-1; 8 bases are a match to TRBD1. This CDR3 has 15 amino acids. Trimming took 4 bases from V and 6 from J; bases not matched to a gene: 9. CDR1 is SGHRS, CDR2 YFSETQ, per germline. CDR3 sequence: CASSRGQGLIQPQHF. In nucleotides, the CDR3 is TGCGCCAGCAGCCGAGGACAGGGACTTATTCAGCCCCAGCATTTT.

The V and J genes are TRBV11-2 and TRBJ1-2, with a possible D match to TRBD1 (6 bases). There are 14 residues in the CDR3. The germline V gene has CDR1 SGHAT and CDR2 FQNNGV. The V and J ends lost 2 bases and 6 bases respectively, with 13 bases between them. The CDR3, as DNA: TGTGCCAGCAGCTTACCGGGGGCGATTAATGGCTACACCTTC. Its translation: CASSLPGAINGYTF.

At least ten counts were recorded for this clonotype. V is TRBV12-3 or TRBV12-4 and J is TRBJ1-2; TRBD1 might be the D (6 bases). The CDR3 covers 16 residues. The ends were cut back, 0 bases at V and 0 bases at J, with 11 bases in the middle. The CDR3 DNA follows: TGTGCCAGCAGTTTAGCCGGCGACAGGCCTAACTATGGCTACACCTTC. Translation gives CASSLAGDRPNYGYTF.

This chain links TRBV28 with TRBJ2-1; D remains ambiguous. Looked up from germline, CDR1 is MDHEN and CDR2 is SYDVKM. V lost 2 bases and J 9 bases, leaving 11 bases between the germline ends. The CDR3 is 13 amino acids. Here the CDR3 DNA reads TGTGCCAGCAGTTTAGCGAGTAGGACTGAGCAGTTCTTC. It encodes CASSLASRTEQFF.

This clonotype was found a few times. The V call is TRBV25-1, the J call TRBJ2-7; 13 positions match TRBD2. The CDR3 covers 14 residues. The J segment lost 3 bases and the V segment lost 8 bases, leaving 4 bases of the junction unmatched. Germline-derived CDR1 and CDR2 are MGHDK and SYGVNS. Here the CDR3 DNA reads TGTGCCAGCCAACGGACTAGCGGGGGCTACGAGCAGTACTTC. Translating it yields CASQRTSGGYEQYF.

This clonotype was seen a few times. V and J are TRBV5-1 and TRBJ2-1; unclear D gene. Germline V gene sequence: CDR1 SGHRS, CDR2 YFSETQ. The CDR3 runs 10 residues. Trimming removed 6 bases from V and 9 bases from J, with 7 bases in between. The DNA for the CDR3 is TGCGCCAGCACAGACCCTGAGCAGTTCTTC. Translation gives CASTDPEQFF.

The chain's CDR3 is CSARDAREGTDTQYF. The CDR3 bases are TGCAGTGCTAGAGATGCGCGGGAGGGGACAGATACGCAGTATTTT. The V call is TRBV20-1, the J call TRBJ2-3; 9 bases are shared with TRBD2. The J segment lost 3 bases and the V segment lost 0 bases, leaving 4 bases of the junction unmatched. The CDR3 has 15 residues. Germline-derived CDR1 and CDR2 are DFQATT and SNEGSKA (reference sequence).

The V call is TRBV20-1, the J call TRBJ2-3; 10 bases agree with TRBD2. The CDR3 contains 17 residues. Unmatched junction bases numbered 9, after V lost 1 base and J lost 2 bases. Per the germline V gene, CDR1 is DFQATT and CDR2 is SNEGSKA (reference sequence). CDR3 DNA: TGCAGTGCTAGAGGTGGTCTAGCGGGGGCCCCCACAGATACGCAGTATTTT. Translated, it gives CSARGGLAGAPTDTQYF.

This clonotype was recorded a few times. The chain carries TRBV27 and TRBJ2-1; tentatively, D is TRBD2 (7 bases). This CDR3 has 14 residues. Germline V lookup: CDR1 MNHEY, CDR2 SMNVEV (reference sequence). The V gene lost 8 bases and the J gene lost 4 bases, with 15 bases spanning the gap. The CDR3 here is CASWGGPVYNEQFF. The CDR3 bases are TGTGCCAGCTGGGGGGGGCCGGTTTACAATGAGCAGTTCTTC.